This T cell receptor beta chain came from a study of OX40 agonist ivuxolimab in advanced cancers. Background on the study: Aged roughly 20 to 85 with a mean of 60 years, they were about 80% male. Having had anti-PD-1, anti-PD-L1 or anti-CTLA-4 therapy before was allowed, and roughly 40% had some.

As concerns this clone: Its antigen is not identified.

Trimming removed 0 bases from V and 3 bases from J, with 17 bases in between. Germline CDR1 reads MNHEY; CDR2 reads SMNVEV (reference sequence). The CDR3 spans 17 residues. Study outcomes and limitations: With doses of 0.1-3.0 mg/kg, partial responders showed among the lowest clonal expansion.

The data were produced by immunoSEQ multiplex PCR, yet TCRdb's version contains in-frame clones alone and is incomplete. The data show about 68,000 clones, 91% seen once. This sequence joins TRBV27 and TRBJ2-5; possible D gene TRBD1, 5 bases. Sequences were derived from CD4+ or CD8+ T cells sorted from blood, sampled in a trial of the OX40 agonist ivuxolimab. The TCR originated in an adult with an advanced solid tumor such as melanoma, head and neck, liver or kidney cancer. CDR3 sequence (DNA): TGTGCCAGCAGTTTATCTAAAAGGACGGACAAAGAAGAGACCCAGTACTTC. Translated, it gives CASSLSKRTDKEETQYF.